This TCR beta chain comes out of a study of CD8 T cells in Susac syndrome. V lost 5 bases to trimming and J lost 6 bases, with 10 bases between them. The CDR3 loop spans 12 amino acids. Germline V gene data show CDR1 as SGHAT and CDR2 as FQNNGV. RNA totalling roughly 0.45 to 1 ug underwent reverse transcription with random hexamers. Amplification of TCR beta CDR3 spanned 54 Vbeta and 13 Jbeta via immunoSEQ multiplex PCR. TCRdb used MiXCR to reprocess the immunoSEQ multiplex PCR reads, holding one entry per CDR3 protein. The data contain around 280,000 distinct CDR3 sequences, 92% of them singletons. The genes are TRBV11-2 and TRBJ1-2; maybe TRBD1 (6 bases). Sequencing input: CD4+ T cells from PBMCs. This receptor was obtained from a human donor with multiple sclerosis. The CDR3 nucleotides are TGTGCCAGCAGCCAACAGGGCGATGGCTACACCTTC. It translates to CASSQQGDGYTF.